A selection of T cell receptor beta chains follows, all from one sample in a study of CD8 T cells in ankylosing spondylitis. TCRdb independently ran MiXCR on the 5' RACE reads; one entry per CDR3 protein. The sample consists of 200,000 to 250,000 distinct CDR3 sequences, roughly a third of them appearing once. The sequenced sample consisted of blood, either unsorted or a sorted T cell fraction (not recorded which). These receptor sequences come from a male donor with ankylosing spondylitis or in good health (not recorded which). CDR3s include the opening cysteine and the closing phenylalanine or tryptophan. The D gene is left open where the match is weak. Clone sizes are given selectively: once, few, many, or a class where the clone is expanded.

CDR3 DNA	CDR3 protein	J gene	CDR3 length	V gene	D gene	clone size
TGCAGTGCTAGAGATGGGGGGACTAGCGGGGGAGGCTCGGATGAGCAGTTCTTC	CSARDGGTSGGGSDEQFF	TRBJ2-1	18	TRBV20-1	TRBD2	-
TGCAGTAACCTAAACGGATTTTGGGAGGGGACTACTTACAATGAGCAGTTCTTC	CSNLNGFWEGTTYNEQFF	TRBJ2-1	18	TRBV20-1	TRBD2	-
TGCGCCAGCTCAGCACCAGCGGGGGATCCCAATGAGCAGTTCTTC	CASSAPAGDPNEQFF	TRBJ2-1	15	TRBV10-2	TRBD2	-
TGTGCCTCGACACAGGGAAACGAGCAGTACTTC	CASTQGNEQYF	TRBJ2-7	11	TRBV6-5	-	-
TGTGCCAGCAGTTTATCGTTGGCTTCTAACTATGGCTACACCTTC	CASSLSLASNYGYTF	TRBJ1-2	15	TRBV27	-	-
TGTGCCAGCAGGGGCGGGACTTCACAGTTCTTC	CASRGGTSQFF	TRBJ2-1	11	TRBV25-1	-	-
TGCAGCGTTGAGGTCCGCACCTACAATGAGCAGTTCTTC	CSVEVRTYNEQFF	TRBJ2-1	13	TRBV29-1	-	-
TGTGCCAGCAGCCCAGACCCCGGGACAGGGGACCGTGAAGCTTTCTTT	CASSPDPGTGDREAFF	TRBJ1-1	16	TRBV7-9	TRBD1	few
TGTGCCAGCAGCTCATGGGACCGCGCCAAAAACATTCAGTACTTC	CASSSWDRAKNIQYF	TRBJ2-4	15	TRBV11-1	-	few
TGTGCCAGCAGTTACATGGTCGGCACTAACACAGATACGCAGTATTTT	CASSYMVGTNTDTQYF	TRBJ2-3	16	TRBV6-5	-	few
TGTGCCAGCTCACCGGTTCCCGATCTCACAGATACGCAGTATTTT	CASSPVPDLTDTQYF	TRBJ2-3	15	TRBV18	-	-
TGTGCCATCAGTGAGTCGCGGACAGAGCTGGGAGAGCAGTACTTC	CAISESRTELGEQYF	TRBJ2-7	15	TRBV10-3	-	few